The 31 T cell receptor beta chains below were found in one sample sequenced in a study of blood T cell repertoires in COVID-19. Some clones are missing from TCRdb's copy, which holds only in-frame ones; the method was immunoSEQ multiplex PCR. The sample comprises 300,000 to 450,000 clones, approximately 87% of which are singletons, and more than 1.5% rests with the top ten. Sequencing used PBMCs or T cells enriched from blood (not recorded which). These receptors all come from a man aged 35 to 55 in a cohort exposed to, infected with or recovered from COVID-19 (not recorded which).

The chain recombines TRBV7-9 with TRBJ1-6; no clear D gene. The CDR3 runs to 15 residues. The V and J ends lost 2 bases and 5 bases respectively, with 10 bases between them. The germline V gene encodes CDR1 SEHNR and CDR2 FQNEAQ (reference sequence). The CDR3 is CASSLRPGDNSPLHF. As DNA, the CDR3 is TGTGCCAGCAGCTTAAGGCCCGGGGATAATTCACCCCTCCACTTT.

The rearrangement joins TRBV5-1 to TRBJ1-1; TRBD1 agrees at 9 bases. Unmatched junction bases numbered 8, after V lost 3 bases and J lost 8 bases. In germline, CDR1 is SGHRS, CDR2 YFSETQ. The CDR3 loop spans 14 amino acids. CDR3 coding DNA: TGCGCCAGCAGCTGGGGACAGGGCGGGGTGGAAGCTTTCTTT. Amino acid sequence: CASSWGQGGVEAFF.

The rearrangement uses TRBV6-5 and TRBJ1-2; D call uncertain. Trimming stripped 7 bases from V and 2 bases from J, with 11 bases between. The CDR3 has 13 amino acids. Per germline, CDR1 MNHEY and CDR2 SVGAGI. DNA for the CDR3: TGTGCCAGCACCTCGGGTGTCAACTATGGCTACACCTTC. It codes for CASTSGVNYGYTF.

The rearrangement joins TRBV13 to TRBJ2-7, with TRBD2 identical over 10 bases. Germline V CDR1 and CDR2: PRHDT, FYEKMQ (reference sequence). Losses at the gene ends were 3 bases for V and 3 bases for J; bases not matched to a gene: 17. The CDR3 covers 19 residues. The DNA for the CDR3 is TGTGCCAGCAGCTTCACTAGCGGGGAGGGCCCACCGCCGCACTACGAGCAGTACTTC. The encoded protein is CASSFTSGEGPPPHYEQYF.

The chain carries TRBV25-1 and TRBJ2-3, with 9 bases fitting TRBD1. CDR3 size: 18 residues. V shed 4 bases, J shed 0 bases, and the junction held 11 bases outside the gene matches. CDR1 is MGHDK, CDR2 SYGVNS, per germline. The DNA of the CDR3 is TGTGCCAGCAGTGCCGTCCCGGGACAGGGAGGAAGCACAGATACGCAGTATTTT. Amino acids: CASSAVPGQGGSTDTQYF.

For this clone: Additional DNA sequences in this sample encode the identical CDR3. V is TRBV30 and J is TRBJ1-5; the D is unclear. The V gene lost 1 base and the J gene lost 3 bases, with 10 bases spanning the gap. CDR3 length: 14 amino acids. Per germline, CDR1 GTSNPN and CDR2 SVGIG (reference sequence). The CDR3 loop is CAWSDSNINQPQHF. CDR3 DNA: TGTGCCTGGAGTGACTCGAATATCAATCAGCCCCAGCATTTT.

The chain is built from TRBV4-1 and TRBJ2-5; tentatively, D is TRBD2 (5 bases). Germline values: CDR1 MGHRA, CDR2 YSYEKL. This CDR3 region has 15 residues. Trimming removed 1 base at V and 3 bases at J, with 12 bases between. This CDR3 is CASSQVGGSKETQYF. The CDR3 bases are TGCGCCAGCAGCCAAGTTGGCGGGTCGAAAGAGACCCAGTACTTC.

The V and J genes are TRBV11-2 and TRBJ1-2; unclear D gene. From germline, CDR1 is SGHAT and CDR2 FQNNGV. Trimming removed 4 bases at V and 4 bases at J, with 10 bases between. The CDR3 length is 13 residues. The CDR3 nucleotides are TGTGCCAGCAGCTCGACACTGTTCTATGGCTACACCTTC. Translated, it gives CASSSTLFYGYTF.

The chain combines TRBV5-1 with TRBJ1-1; 12 bases match TRBD1. Per germline, CDR1 SGHRS and CDR2 YFSETQ. CDR3 length equals 16 residues. V lost 4 bases and J lost 5; bases outside the gene matches: 9. The CDR3 sequence is CASSPGTGGAVTEAFF. The CDR3, as DNA: TGCGCCAGCAGCCCCGGGACAGGGGGCGCGGTGACTGAAGCTTTCTTT.

The J gene is TRBJ2-7, the V gene TRBV11-1; tentative D call: TRBD2 (5 bases). The germline gives CDR1 SGHAT, CDR2 FQDESV (reference sequence). V dropped 4 bases and J dropped 1 base, with 14 bases sitting between them. The CDR3 consists of 15 residues. DNA of the CDR3: TGTGCCAGCAGCTGGAACCGGGATCCTTCCTACGAGCAGTACTTC. Amino acid sequence: CASSWNRDPSYEQYF. The whole variable domain, filled in from reference TRBV11-1 and TRBJ2-7, reads EAEVAQSPRYKITEKSQAVAFWCDPISGHATLYWYRQILGQGPELLVQFQDESVVDDSQLPKDRFSAERLKGVDSTLKIQPAELGDSAMYLCASSWNRDPSYEQYFGPGTRLTVT.

V and J are TRBV10-3 and TRBJ2-7; 12 positions agree with TRBD2. The CDR3 spans 16 residues. Germline-derived CDR1 and CDR2 are ENHRY and SYGVKD. Germline trimming cut 4 bases from V and 2 bases from J; bases unmatched to any gene: 6. CDR3 nucleotides: TGTGCCATCAGTGGCACTAGCGGGAGGACCCCCTACGAGCAGTACTTC. Translated: CAISGTSGRTPYEQYF.

This chain joins TRBV7-2 and TRBJ2-1; D is perhaps TRBD2 (5 bases). Per the germline V gene, CDR1 is SGHTA and CDR2 is FQGNSA. Trimming took off 5 bases at V and 6 bases at J, with 20 bases between the two ends. CDR3 length: 16 amino acids. The CDR3 sequence: CASSPIRERGSNEQFF. DNA for the CDR3: TGTGCCAGCAGCCCCATTAGGGAGCGAGGATCCAATGAGCAGTTCTTC.

This clone was picked up one time. The V and J genes are TRBV9 and TRBJ2-1; 8 nucleotides agree with TRBD2. V lost 0 bases to trimming and J lost 8 bases; unmatched junction nucleotides: 13. Germline V gives CDR1 SGDLS, CDR2 YYNGEE. The CDR3 contains 17 residues. The CDR3 spells CASSVGGTSGFRDEQFF. DNA of the CDR3: TGTGCCAGCAGCGTAGGGGGAACTAGCGGCTTCAGAGATGAGCAGTTCTTC. Full variable domain (missing parts from reference TRBV9 and TRBJ2-1): DSGVTQTPKHLITATGQRVTLRCSPRSGDLSVYWYQQSLDQGLQFLIQYYNGEERAKGNILERFSAQQFPDLHSELNLSSLELGDSALYFCASSVGGTSGFRDEQFFGPGTRLTVL.

To note about this clone: At the DNA level, this CDR3 is encoded by other sequences in the same sample as well. CDR3 region: CASSLGGVGEKLFF. For the CDR3, the DNA is TGCGCCAGCAGCTTGGGGGGAGTGGGTGAAAAACTGTTTTTT. The chain employs TRBV5-1 and TRBJ1-4; D uncertain. V was trimmed by 0 bases and J by 7 bases, leaving 10 bases between them. CDR3 length: 14 residues. CDR1 is SGHRS, CDR2 YFSETQ, per germline. The variable domain in full, with the rest retrieved from reference TRBV5-1 and TRBJ1-4, is KAGVTQTPRYLIKTRGQQVTLSCSPISGHRSVSWYQQTPGQGLQFLFEYFSETQRNKGNFPGRFSGRQFSNSRSEMNVSTLELGDSALYLCASSLGGVGEKLFFGSGTQLSVL.

V usage is TRBV6-1 and J usage is TRBJ1-1; D might be TRBD1 (5 bases). The V gene's germline CDR1 is MNHNS and CDR2 SASEGT. Trimming shortened V by 1 base and J by 4 bases, and 16 bases separated the two germline ends. This CDR3 region has 16 residues. The CDR3 coding sequence is TGTGCCAGCAGTGAAGTTGGTGGAAGGGGAACCACTGAAGCTTTCTTT. Translation gives CASSEVGGRGTTEAFF.

The CDR3 sequence: CAIRTSTDTQYF. The CDR3 nucleotides read TGTGCCATCAGAACTAGCACAGATACGCAGTATTTT. The rearrangement joins TRBV10-3 to TRBJ2-3; D gene unclear. Germline values: CDR1 ENHRY, CDR2 SYGVKD. The V end was cut by 6 bases, the J end by 0 bases, with 4 bases between. CDR3 length: 12 amino acids.

This clone was seen a single time. The chain uses TRBV19 and TRBJ1-1; 10 nucleotides align to TRBD1. V dropped 3 bases and J dropped 0; count of bases not matched to a gene: 1. The CDR3 has 15 residues. Germline loops: CDR1 LNHDA, CDR2 SQIVND (reference sequence). DNA for the CDR3: TGTGCCAGTAGTATCGGACAGGGGGTGAACACTGAAGCTTTCTTT. Translated, it gives CASSIGQGVNTEAFF.

This chain connects TRBV25-1 to TRBJ1-6; D is perhaps TRBD1 (5 bases). This CDR3 has 16 amino acids. From germline, CDR1 is MGHDK and CDR2 SYGVNS. V was cut by 3 bases and J by 2 bases, with 11 bases left in between. CDR3 protein: CASSDRTTTYNSPLHF. The CDR3, as DNA: TGTGCCAGCAGTGATAGGACAACCACCTATAATTCACCCCTCCACTTT.

The chain links TRBV5-4 to TRBJ2-2; 7 bases align to TRBD1. There are 15 residues in the CDR3. V was pared by 4 bases and J by 6 bases, with 9 bases of the junction left unmatched. Germline values: CDR1 SGHNT, CDR2 YYREEE (reference sequence). CDR3 DNA sequence: TGTGCCAGCAGCGGGGGAGACAGGGTGGCCGGGGAGCTGTTTTTT. This translates into CASSGGDRVAGELFF.

Concerning this clone itself: One end of the junction does not line up with germline, which may come from a read error. This chain joins TRBV2 and TRBJ2-1; 10 bases fit TRBD2. CDR1 SNHLY and CDR2 FYNNEI come from the germline V gene. This CDR3 contains 14 residues. The CDR3 region is CASKRLTSGPEQFF. The CDR3 region has the DNA TGTGCAAGCAAACGTTTGACTAGCGGGCCAGAGCAGTTCTTC.

The chain has TRBV19 and TRBJ1-1; D gene ambiguous. Germline values: CDR1 LNHDA, CDR2 SQIVND (reference sequence). This CDR3 is 14 amino acids long. The V end lost 0 bases, the J end lost 1 base, and 6 bases lay between the germline ends. As DNA, the CDR3 is TGTGCCAGTAGTATAGATAGGAGGAACACTGAAGCTTTCTTT. It specifies CASSIDRRNTEAFF.

This rearrangement joins TRBV5-5 to TRBJ1-5; 9 nucleotides match TRBD1. With V trimmed by 4 bases and J by 3 bases, 5 bases remained unmatched. This CDR3 is 15 amino acids long. Looked up from germline, CDR1 is SGHKS and CDR2 is YYEKEE (reference sequence). Here the CDR3 DNA reads TGTGCCAGCAGCATGGGGACAGGGATCAATCAGCCCCAGCATTTT. Translated: CASSMGTGINQPQHF.

The chain recombines TRBV5-1 with TRBJ2-7, with TRBD2 matching over 8 bases. This CDR3 contains 15 residues. V gave up 5 bases and J gave up 2 bases; unmatched junction bases: 9. Germline lookup yields CDR1 SGHRS and CDR2 YFSETQ. CDR3: CASSKGAGAAYEQYF. Here the CDR3 DNA reads TGCGCCAGCAGTAAAGGAGCGGGAGCCGCCTACGAGCAGTACTTC.

The V call is TRBV7-7, the J call TRBJ2-5; 10 positions agree with TRBD2. The junction had 7 bases not matched to a gene; V was cut back by 1 base and J by 5 bases. Germline-derived CDR1 and CDR2 are SSHAT and FNYEAQ (reference sequence). This CDR3 is 16 amino acids long. The CDR3 DNA reads as TGTGCCAGCAGCTTAGGGCTAGCGGGAGTAGGGGAGACCCAGTACTTC. This encodes CASSLGLAGVGETQYF.

V is TRBV7-2 and J is TRBJ2-7, with TRBD2 matching over 7 bases. This CDR3 spans 14 amino acids. The trim removed 8 bases at V and 4 bases at J, leaving 11 bases unmatched. Per the germline V gene, CDR1 is SGHTA and CDR2 is FQGNSA. The CDR3 spells CASRGAGRHYEQYF. CDR3 coding DNA: TGTGCCAGCCGAGGAGCGGGACGCCATTACGAGCAGTACTTC.

The V gene is TRBV30, the J gene TRBJ1-6; TRBD1 aligns across 8 bases. The germline CDR1 and CDR2 sequences are GTSNPN and SVGIG (reference sequence). This CDR3 comprises 15 residues. V was pared by 0 bases and J by 7 bases, with 5 bases of the junction left unmatched. The CDR3 protein is CAWSVRGTGNSPLHF. The DNA for the CDR3 is TGTGCCTGGAGTGTCCGCGGGACAGGAAATTCACCCCTCCACTTT.

This clone was observed a single time. The rearrangement joins TRBV7-9 to TRBJ1-6; D gene unclear. CDR1 and CDR2 (germline): SEHNR, FQNEAQ (reference sequence). The length of the CDR3 is 15 residues. V lost 5 bases, J lost 5 bases, and 13 bases lay in between. The CDR3 loop reads CASSGFTANNSPLHF. The CDR3, as DNA: TGTGCCAGCAGCGGATTCACAGCTAATAATTCACCCCTCCACTTT.

The V call is TRBV6-1, the J call TRBJ1-5; no clear D. V was cut by 3 bases and J by 5 bases, with 5 bases left in between. The CDR3 length is 12 residues. Germline CDR1 reads MNHNS; CDR2 reads SASEGT. The DNA of the CDR3 is TGTGCCAGCAGTGATCCTGATCAGCCCCAGCATTTT. This translates into CASSDPDQPQHF.

This clone has only one observation. In DNA, the CDR3 is TGTGCCAGCAGTGAAGAATCCATGTTGGCTGAAAAACTGTTTTTT. This gives the protein CASSEESMLAEKLFF. The V gene is TRBV2, the J gene TRBJ1-4; D is undetermined. The CDR3 runs to 15 residues. V dropped 1 base and J dropped 7 bases, with 13 bases sitting between them. Germline CDR1 and CDR2: SNHLY and FYNNEI.

The V call is TRBV11-2, the J call TRBJ1-4; the D gene is possibly TRBD1 (6 bases). Germline V lookup: CDR1 SGHAT, CDR2 FQNNGV. The CDR3 consists of 15 residues. Trimming took off 8 bases at V and 4 bases at J, with 17 bases between the two ends. The CDR3 nucleotides are TGTGCCAGCGGAGGACCACAGGGCGGTAATGAAAAACTGTTTTTT. Its translation: CASGGPQGGNEKLFF.

This chain links TRBV10-1 with TRBJ2-3, with 10 bases that match TRBD2. CDR1 and CDR2 (germline): WNHNN, SYGVQD (reference sequence). Trimming cost V 4 bases and J 4 bases; bases outside gene matches: 5. This CDR3 is 15 amino acids long. The CDR3 sequence: CASSVLAGVSDTQYF. In nucleotides, the CDR3 is TGCGCCAGCAGTGTGCTAGCGGGAGTTTCAGATACGCAGTATTTT.